Below, 32 T cell receptor beta chains from the same sample are listed, as sequenced in a study of blood T cell repertoires in COVID-19. Only in-frame clones appear in the TCRdb table, and some are missing; sequencing was by immunoSEQ multiplex PCR. The table shows approximately 170,000 clones, with about 88% occurring only once. The sequenced sample consisted of PBMCs or T cells enriched from blood (not recorded which). These receptors all stem from a woman between 18 and 30 years old who had recovered from COVID-19.

The rearrangement joins TRBV7-2 to TRBJ2-1; 10 bases match TRBD2. The junction had 5 bases not matched to a gene; V was cut back by 9 bases and J by 6 bases. The germline V gene has CDR1 SGHTA and CDR2 FQGNSA. The CDR3 runs to 13 residues. The CDR3 DNA reads TGTGCCAGTTCTAGGACTAGCGGCAATGAGCAGTTCTTC. Residues: CASSRTSGNEQFF.

The chain is built from TRBV28 and TRBJ2-3; no firm D call. The CDR3 totals 14 residues. CDR1 is MDHEN and CDR2 is SYDVKM in the germline V gene. V was pared by 7 bases and J by 4 bases, with 15 bases between. The CDR3 DNA reads as TGTGCCAGCACCGAGGCCCCGCACGCAGATACGCAGTATTTT. Protein product: CASTEAPHADTQYF.

V gene TRBV2 combines with J gene TRBJ1-1; D might be TRBD1 (5 bases). The CDR3 is 13 residues long. Between the trimmed V and J ends, which lost 8 bases and 5 bases, there was a span of 15 bases. The V gene's germline CDR1 is SNHLY and CDR2 FYNNEI. The CDR3 DNA follows: TGTGCCAGCGAGGCAGGGTGGAGAACTGAAGCTTTCTTT. The encoded protein is CASEAGWRTEAFF. The full variable domain, with the rest looked up from reference TRBV2 and TRBJ1-1, is EPEVTQTPSHQVTQMGQEVILRCVPISNHLYFYWYRQILGQKVEFLVSFYNNEISEKSEIFDDQFSVERPDGSNFTLKIRSTKLEDSAMYFCASEAGWRTEAFFGQGTRLTVV.

V and J are TRBV4-1 and TRBJ1-2, with 8 bases matching TRBD1. This CDR3 comprises 16 residues. Trimming at V came to 5 bases and at J to 4 bases, leaving 12 bases not matched to a gene. The germline V gene encodes CDR1 MGHRA and CDR2 YSYEKL. The CDR3, as DNA: TGCGCCAGCAGCGCGGTCACCGGGACAGGCGCCTATGGCTACACCTTC. As protein: CASSAVTGTGAYGYTF.

This chain connects TRBV29-1 to TRBJ1-1; perhaps TRBD1 as D (6 bases). V lost 4 bases and J lost 11, with 17 bases in between. The CDR3 is made up of 12 amino acids. Per germline, CDR1 SQVTM and CDR2 ANQGSEA. DNA for the CDR3: TGCAGCGTTGCTCAGGGGTTATGGACGGCTTTCTTT. Translation: CSVAQGLWTAFF.

This chain uses TRBV27 with TRBJ2-3; 10 bases fit TRBD2. Trimming cost V 5 bases and J 1 base; bases outside gene matches: 15. The CDR3 has 19 amino acids. Germline lookup yields CDR1 MNHEY and CDR2 SMNVEV (reference sequence). CDR3 sequence (DNA): TGTGCCAGCAGTCCCACATTTGGAGCGGGGGGGCCGGGCACAGATACGCAGTATTTT. This sequence encodes CASSPTFGAGGPGTDTQYF.

This chain uses TRBV2 with TRBJ2-7; tentative D call: TRBD2 (5 bases). Germline lookup yields CDR1 SNHLY and CDR2 FYNNEI. Deletions cut 7 bases from V and 2 bases from J, with 12 bases between. This CDR3 has 13 residues. This CDR3 is CASITGVTYEQYF. The CDR3 DNA follows: TGTGCCAGCATCACCGGGGTGACCTACGAGCAGTACTTC. Filled out from reference TRBV2 and TRBJ2-7, the complete variable domain reads EPEVTQTPSHQVTQMGQEVILRCVPISNHLYFYWYRQILGQKVEFLVSFYNNEISEKSEIFDDQFSVERPDGSNFTLKIRSTKLEDSAMYFCASITGVTYEQYFGPGTRLTVT.

The rearrangement links TRBV6-5 to TRBJ2-7; maybe TRBD1 (6 bases). CDR3 length: 15 residues. From germline, CDR1 is MNHEY and CDR2 SVGAGI. Trimming left V 2 bases short and J 0 bases short, with 11 bases between. The CDR3, as DNA: TGTGCCAGCAGTTACGGGCAGGGGACCTCCTACGAGCAGTACTTC. As protein: CASSYGQGTSYEQYF.

This chain uses TRBV3-1 (or the pseudogene TRBV3-2) with TRBJ2-7; weak D call: TRBD1 (6 bases). V dropped 5 bases and J dropped 1 base, with 18 bases sitting between them. This CDR3 has 16 amino acids. The V gene's germline CDR1 is LGHDT and CDR2 YNNKEL (reference sequence). CDR3 loop: CASSSKPDRRSYEQYF. CDR3 DNA sequence: TGTGCCAGCAGCTCAAAGCCAGACAGGAGATCCTACGAGCAGTACTTC.

This clone was recorded only once. Other DNA sequences in the sample encode the same CDR3. This sequence joins TRBV28 and TRBJ1-5, with 8 bases that match TRBD1. This CDR3 contains 14 residues. V was clipped by 5 bases and J by 7 bases; unmatched bases: 7. CDR1 MDHEN and CDR2 SYDVKM come from the germline V gene. CDR3 nucleotides: TGTGCCAGCAGTCTCGCAGGGGGCGCACAGCCCCAGCATTTT. Its translation is CASSLAGGAQPQHF.

The gene calls are TRBV2 and TRBJ2-7; a possible D gene is TRBD1 (6 bases). Germline CDR1 reads SNHLY; CDR2 reads FYNNEI. Trimming removed 5 bases at V and 3 bases at J, with 14 bases between. CDR3 length equals 14 residues. The CDR3 reads CASSQDSTIYEQYF. The CDR3 region has the DNA TGTGCCAGCAGTCAGGACAGTACTATCTACGAGCAGTACTTC.

The chain carries TRBV9 and TRBJ2-1; TRBD2 matches at 10 bases. The CDR3 length is 15 residues. In germline, CDR1 is SGDLS, CDR2 YYNGEE. With V trimmed by 0 bases and J by 9 bases, 6 bases remained unmatched. CDR3 nucleotides: TGTGCCAGCAGCGTAGGGCTAGCGGGAGAGGGTGAGCAGTTCTTC. This gives the protein CASSVGLAGEGEQFF.

This clone has more than one count but fewer than ten. The chain links TRBV2 to TRBJ1-1; 10 bases match TRBD1. Trimming removed 7 bases from V and 4 bases from J; junction bases left unmatched: 6. This CDR3 is built from 14 residues. From germline, CDR1 is SNHLY and CDR2 FYNNEI. The CDR3 is CASNEWTGGTEAFF. CDR3 bases: TGTGCCAGCAATGAGTGGACAGGGGGCACTGAAGCTTTCTTT.

This chain connects TRBV5-8 to TRBJ2-5; 7 bases are shared with TRBD1. V shed 5 bases, J shed 2 bases, and the junction held 12 bases outside the gene matches. Germline V gives CDR1 SGHTS, CDR2 YDEGEE. The CDR3 covers 16 residues. DNA of the CDR3: TGTGCCAGCAGAGAGCCCCAGGGGGTCCGGCAAGAGACCCAGTACTTC. Its protein is CASREPQGVRQETQYF.

The chain employs TRBV9 and TRBJ2-3, with TRBD1 as a possible D gene (6 bases). Germline V gene data show CDR1 as SGDLS and CDR2 as YYNGEE. The CDR3 contains 16 residues. Trimming stripped 3 bases from V and 1 base from J, with 15 bases between. The CDR3: CASSAYTGIGTDTQYF. In DNA, the CDR3 is TGTGCCAGCAGCGCCTATACAGGGATCGGCACAGATACGCAGTATTTT.

The chain uses TRBV4-2 and TRBJ1-1; 8 bases align to TRBD1. Germline V lookup: CDR1 LGHNA, CDR2 YNFKEQ. The CDR3 consists of 14 residues. Trimming at V came to 6 bases and at J to 1 base, leaving 4 bases not matched to a gene. In DNA form, the CDR3 reads TGTGCCAGCAGGCAGGACAGGGCGAACACTGAAGCTTTCTTT. Translating gives CASRQDRANTEAFF.

The genes are TRBV6-4 and TRBJ1-1; maybe TRBD1 (5 bases). V was shortened by 7 bases and J by 1 base, with 13 bases between the two germline ends. Germline CDR1 MRHNA, CDR2 SNTAGT. This CDR3 has 14 residues. This CDR3 reads CASTRDSKNTEAFF. The CDR3 bases are TGTGCCAGCACCAGAGACAGTAAGAACACTGAAGCTTTCTTT.

The chain has TRBV28 and TRBJ1-1, with TRBD1 matching over 7 bases. Per the germline V gene, CDR1 is MDHEN and CDR2 is SYDVKM. CDR3 length: 14 amino acids. The junction had 6 bases not matched to a gene; V was cut back by 7 bases and J by 1 base. CDR3 bases: TGTGCCAGCATCCTACGGGACAGGAACACTGAAGCTTTCTTT. This sequence encodes CASILRDRNTEAFF.

The gene calls are TRBV9 and TRBJ2-5; the match to TRBD2 covers 7 bases. In germline, CDR1 is SGDLS, CDR2 YYNGEE. V lost 4 bases and J lost 5; bases outside the gene matches: 11. CDR3 length: 15 amino acids. The CDR3 coding sequence is TGTGCCAGCAGCATCTCGGGACTAACCACGGAGACCCAGTACTTC. Amino acid sequence: CASSISGLTTETQYF.

The sample holds a few counts of this clone. This chain joins TRBV2 and TRBJ1-2, with D possibly TRBD1 on 6 matching bases. CDR3 length: 14 amino acids. V shed 4 bases and J shed 7 bases, with 16 bases lying between them. Germline V gene data show CDR1 as SNHLY and CDR2 as FYNNEI. The chain's CDR3 is CASSAAQGLRGYTF. In DNA form, the CDR3 reads TGTGCCAGCAGTGCTGCACAGGGTCTCCGTGGCTACACCTTC.

This chain connects TRBV20-1 to TRBJ2-7; 7 bases align to TRBD1. J gave up 3 bases and V 7 bases, and 3 bases lay outside the gene matches. CDR1 is DFQATT, CDR2 SNEGSKA, per germline (reference sequence). CDR3 size: 11 residues. CDR3 in DNA: TGCAGTGTTAGGACAGGCTACGAGCAGTACTTC. This translates into CSVRTGYEQYF.

CDR3 sequence (DNA): TGTGCCAGCAGCATCCGACAGGGCTCCTACGAGCAGTACTTC. It specifies CASSIRQGSYEQYF. The gene calls are TRBV5-6 and TRBJ2-7; TRBD1 agrees at 7 bases. This CDR3 contains 14 residues. Germline trimming cut 4 bases from V and 0 bases from J; bases unmatched to any gene: 4. Germline CDR1 and CDR2: SGHDT and YYEEEE.

This clone came up a few times. The CDR3 region is CASSPGTSDTGELFF. CDR3 nucleotides: TGTGCCAGCAGCCCGGGGACTAGCGACACCGGGGAGCTGTTTTTT. The V call is TRBV3-1 (or the pseudogene TRBV3-2), the J call TRBJ2-2, with 10 bases lining up with TRBD2. CDR1 is LGHDT, CDR2 YNNKEL, per germline (reference sequence). The CDR3 totals 15 residues. The ends lost 4 bases at V and 3 bases at J; junction bases unmatched: 2.

As for this clone: Other DNA sequences in this sample translate to the same CDR3. This chain links TRBV10-3 with TRBJ1-1; no clear D. There are 12 residues in the CDR3. The germline V and J ends were trimmed by 10 bases and 0 bases, with 9 bases remaining between them. Germline CDR1 reads ENHRY; CDR2 reads SYGVKD. The DNA for the CDR3 is TGTGCCACCGGAGGACTGAACACTGAAGCTTTCTTT. Residues: CATGGLNTEAFF.

The chain joins TRBV7-2 to TRBJ2-5; D might be TRBD1 (5 bases). V was cut by 3 bases and J by 2 bases, with 7 bases left in between. CDR3 length equals 13 residues. The germline V gene has CDR1 SGHTA and CDR2 FQGNSA. The CDR3 loop is CASSLKGQETQYF. In nucleotides, the CDR3 is TGTGCCAGCAGCTTGAAGGGGCAAGAGACCCAGTACTTC. Filled out from reference TRBV7-2 and TRBJ2-5, the complete variable domain reads GAGVSQSPSNKVTEKGKDVELRCDPISGHTALYWYRQSLGQGLEFLIYFQGNSAPDKSGLPSDRFSAERTGGSVSTLTIQRTQQEDSAVYLCASSLKGQETQYFGPGTRLLVL.

The chain combines TRBV25-1 with TRBJ2-7, with D perhaps TRBD2 (5 bases). Germline CDR1 is MGHDK and CDR2 is SYGVNS. The CDR3 loop spans 13 amino acids. The V end was cut by 8 bases, the J end by 3 bases, with 14 bases between. The DNA for the CDR3 is TGTGCCAGCGCCCCCCTCGGGGTCTACGAGCAGTACTTC. Its translation: CASAPLGVYEQYF.

The chain links TRBV6-5 to TRBJ2-7; 9 nucleotides align to TRBD1. The CDR3 spans 15 residues. V lost 7 bases, J lost 0 bases, and 7 bases stayed unmatched. Germline V gene lookup returns CDR1 MNHEY and CDR2 SVGAGI. The CDR3 DNA sequence: TGTGCCAGCATGGCCTTGGGACAGGGCTCCTACGAGCAGTACTTC. This codes for CASMALGQGSYEQYF.

The V call is TRBV19, the J call TRBJ1-2; 8 bases are shared with TRBD1. V trimming: 8 bases; J trimming: 4 bases; junction bases outside the gene matches: 3. The CDR3 is made up of 12 amino acids. Per the germline V gene, CDR1 is LNHDA and CDR2 is SQIVND (reference sequence). The CDR3 loop is CASGQGGYGYTF. The CDR3 DNA sequence: TGTGCCAGTGGACAGGGTGGCTATGGCTACACCTTC. The variable domain in full, with the rest retrieved from reference TRBV19 and TRBJ1-2, is DGGITQSPKYLFRKEGQNVTLSCEQNLNHDAMYWYRQDPGQGLRLIYYSQIVNDFQKGDIAEGYSVSREKKESFPLTVTSAQKNPTAFYLCASGQGGYGYTFGSGTRLTVV.

This clone has a single count. The CDR3 region is CASSPLVGGETQYF. The DNA for the CDR3 is TGTGCCAGCTCACCACTGGTGGGAGGAGAGACCCAGTACTTC. J is TRBJ2-5 and V is TRBV18; a possible D gene is TRBD2 (6 bases). Looked up from germline, CDR1 is KGHSH and CDR2 is LQKENI. The CDR3 sequence is 14 residues long. Trimming left V 1 base short and J 4 bases short, with 10 bases between.

This clone was seen once. The rearrangement links TRBV10-3 to TRBJ1-5; TRBD1 agrees at 8 bases. From germline, CDR1 is ENHRY and CDR2 SYGVKD. V lost 2 bases, J lost 7 bases, and 7 bases stayed unmatched. The CDR3 loop spans 15 amino acids. The CDR3 region is CAISEATGVGQPQHF. For the CDR3, the DNA is TGTGCCATCAGTGAGGCGACAGGGGTGGGGCAGCCCCAGCATTTT.

This chain uses TRBV3-1 (or the pseudogene TRBV3-2) with TRBJ2-7; D is ambiguous. V was pared by 4 bases and J by 2 bases, with 12 bases between. This CDR3 region has 14 residues. The V gene's germline CDR1 is LGHDT and CDR2 YNNKEL (reference sequence). CDR3 nucleotide sequence: TGTGCCAGCAGCCTAACGTCAGGTACCTACGAGCAGTACTTC. This gives the protein CASSLTSGTYEQYF.

V usage is TRBV18 and J usage is TRBJ2-7; 8 bases align to TRBD2. With 3 bases clipped from V and 2 bases from J, the junction kept 9 bases outside the gene matches. Germline V gene data show CDR1 as KGHSH and CDR2 as LQKENI. This CDR3 contains 16 residues. The CDR3 protein is CASSPGSGTNPYEQYF. The CDR3 DNA reads as TGTGCCAGCTCACCCGGTAGCGGGACTAACCCCTACGAGCAGTACTTC.